The 21 T cell receptor beta chains reported below all come from one sample, sequenced in a study of blood T cell repertoires in COVID-19. Assay: immunoSEQ multiplex PCR; the TCRdb copy retains only in-frame clones and omits some. The data hold nearly 400,000 clones, with roughly 90% observed a single time. Specimen: PBMCs or T cells enriched from blood (not recorded which). The receptors here all came from a woman between 25 and 40 years old who had recovered from COVID-19.

The chain uses TRBV28 and TRBJ2-1; weak D call: TRBD1 (6 bases). The V end lost 10 bases, the J end lost 8 bases, and 12 bases lay between the germline ends. The length of the CDR3 is 11 residues. CDR1 and CDR2 (germline): MDHEN, SYDVKM. The CDR3 nucleotides read TGTGCCACCCAGAACAGGGATGAGCAGTTCTTC. This codes for CATQNRDEQFF.

CDR3 DNA sequence: TGTGCCAGCAGTGACACAGGGTACCCACTTCACACCTTC. Translation: CASSDTGYPLHTF. The rearrangement joins TRBV2 to TRBJ1-2, with D maybe TRBD1 (6 bases). CDR3 size: 13 residues. Deletions cut 3 bases from V and 12 bases from J, with 17 bases between. The germline CDR1 and CDR2 sequences are SNHLY and FYNNEI.

The rearrangement uses TRBV19 and TRBJ1-2; maybe TRBD1 (5 bases). CDR3 length: 13 amino acids. V was trimmed by 5 bases and J by 4 bases, leaving 11 bases between them. The germline gives CDR1 LNHDA, CDR2 SQIVND (reference sequence). CDR3: CASSGTGPYGYTF. CDR3 in DNA: TGTGCCAGTAGTGGCACAGGCCCCTATGGCTACACCTTC.

The chain has TRBV2 and TRBJ1-1; D not resolved. The CDR3 covers 13 residues. The germline V gene encodes CDR1 SNHLY and CDR2 FYNNEI. Trimming cost V 9 bases and J 1 base, with 12 bases left between them. The CDR3 loop reads CASRARQNTEAFF. Written as DNA, the CDR3 is TGTGCCAGTCGAGCCCGCCAGAACACTGAAGCTTTCTTT. Together with reference TRBV2 and TRBJ1-1, the CDR3 gives the full variable domain: EPEVTQTPSHQVTQMGQEVILRCVPISNHLYFYWYRQILGQKVEFLVSFYNNEISEKSEIFDDQFSVERPDGSNFTLKIRSTKLEDSAMYFCASRARQNTEAFFGQGTRLTVV.

This clone was recorded once. The CDR3 loop reads CASRYRQGGTEAFF. The CDR3 DNA sequence: TGTGCCAGCAGGTACCGACAGGGAGGCACTGAAGCTTTCTTT. The chain combines TRBV27 with TRBJ1-1; 7 bases are shared with TRBD1. Germline-derived CDR1 and CDR2 are MNHEY and SMNVEV (reference sequence). J gave up 4 bases and V 6 bases, and 8 bases lay outside the gene matches. The CDR3 length is 14 residues.

The rearrangement joins TRBV5-1 to TRBJ2-2, with 8 bases lining up with TRBD1. Germline trimming cut 3 bases from V and 1 base from J; bases unmatched to any gene: 5. The CDR3 runs to 16 residues. CDR1 and CDR2 from the germline V gene are SGHRS and YFSETQ. CDR3 residues: CASSSAGTGNTGELFF. The CDR3 coding sequence is TGCGCCAGCAGCTCCGCCGGGACAGGGAACACCGGGGAGCTGTTTTTT.

The chain has TRBV9 and TRBJ1-5; TRBD1 might be the D (5 bases). The CDR3 extends over 15 amino acids. Trimming left V 3 bases short and J 6 bases short, with 16 bases between. The germline gives CDR1 SGDLS, CDR2 YYNGEE. CDR3 DNA: TGTGCCAGCAGCGCCGGGAGGGGTTTTCGTCAGCCCCAGCATTTT. Amino acid sequence: CASSAGRGFRQPQHF.

This clone was found once. This rearrangement joins TRBV28 to TRBJ1-3, with 7 bases aligning to TRBD1. CDR1 MDHEN and CDR2 SYDVKM come from the germline V gene. V lost 5 bases to trimming and J lost 3 bases; unmatched junction nucleotides: 10. The CDR3 has 16 residues. The CDR3 loop is CASSQSGGTVGNTIYF. The CDR3 DNA follows: TGTGCCAGCAGTCAATCGGGGGGGACAGTTGGAAACACCATATATTTT.

This clone was detected a few times. The chain combines TRBV6-2 or TRBV6-3 with TRBJ2-1; 11 nucleotides match TRBD2. Germline lookup yields CDR1 MNHEY and CDR2 SVGEGT. The CDR3 runs 16 residues. Trimming removed 2 bases from V and 9 bases from J; junction bases left unmatched: 9. This CDR3 is CASSYGSLAGGSEQFF. The CDR3 nucleotides read TGTGCCAGCAGTTACGGTTCGCTAGCGGGGGGTAGTGAGCAGTTCTTC.

This clone appeared a single time. The chain joins TRBV29-1 to TRBJ1-2; tentatively, D is TRBD1 (6 bases). Trimming pared 4 bases from V and 10 bases from J, leaving 13 bases between. This CDR3 has 11 residues. From germline, CDR1 is SQVTM and CDR2 ANQGSEA. CDR3 coding DNA: TGCAGCGTTGGACAGGATCGGCCCTACACCTTC. Protein: CSVGQDRPYTF.

The chain joins TRBV14 to TRBJ1-6, with D hard to call. V lost 3 bases, J lost 4 bases, and 4 bases lay in between. This CDR3 comprises 13 residues. From germline, CDR1 is SGHDN and CDR2 FVKESK. CDR3 residues: CASSHSYNSPLHF. The CDR3 DNA reads as TGTGCCAGCAGCCATAGTTATAATTCACCCCTCCACTTT.

The V gene is TRBV5-1, the J gene TRBJ2-1, with 10 bases lining up with TRBD2. The CDR3 has 16 residues. The germline gives CDR1 SGHRS, CDR2 YFSETQ. V lost 4 bases to trimming and J lost 1 base; unmatched junction nucleotides: 5. CDR3 DNA: TGCGCCAGCAGCAAACTTAGCGGGGGGTCCTACAATGAGCAGTTCTTC. Translating it yields CASSKLSGGSYNEQFF.

As DNA, the CDR3 is TGTGCCAGCAGTTCCTACAGGGGGCGGGGGGAAAGGGAGACCCAGTACTTC. This gives the protein CASSSYRGRGERETQYF. The rearrangement uses TRBV27 and TRBJ2-5, with D possibly matching TRBD1 (9 bases). The CDR3 runs to 17 residues. V was shortened by 4 bases and J by 5 bases, with 23 bases between the two germline ends. CDR1 and CDR2 (germline): MNHEY, SMNVEV (reference sequence).

The V gene is TRBV11-2, the J gene TRBJ1-3; 9 bases align to TRBD1. This CDR3 has 14 amino acids. The junction had 6 bases not matched to a gene; V was cut back by 5 bases and J by 7 bases. In germline, CDR1 is SGHAT, CDR2 FQNNGV. CDR3 sequence reads: CASSPRQGGNTIYF. For the CDR3, the DNA is TGTGCCAGCAGCCCCCGACAGGGGGGGAACACCATATATTTT.

This clone was picked up one time. Other DNA sequences in the sample encode the same CDR3. This chain uses TRBV29-1 with TRBJ1-1; D unclear. The V end was cut by 7 bases, the J end by 4 bases, with 10 bases between. Germline values: CDR1 SQVTM, CDR2 ANQGSEA. CDR3 length: 11 amino acids. The DNA for the CDR3 is TGCAGCGCCCTAGTACTCACTGAAGCTTTCTTT. Encoded protein: CSALVLTEAFF.

The J gene is TRBJ2-3, the V gene TRBV29-1, with D maybe TRBD1 (6 bases). With 0 bases removed from V and 3 bases from J, the gap between germline ends came to 13 bases. CDR1 is SQVTM, CDR2 ANQGSEA, per germline. The CDR3 totals 15 residues. The DNA of the CDR3 is TGCAGCGTTGAAGAGGGGGCACTTCCAACAGATACGCAGTATTTT. This encodes CSVEEGALPTDTQYF.

DNA for the CDR3: TGTGCCAGCAGCTTAAGCCTCAGGGGTCTCACTGGGGCCAACGTCCTGACTTTC. Its protein product is CASSLSLRGLTGANVLTF. This chain links TRBV7-9 with TRBJ2-6, with D perhaps matching TRBD1 (6 bases). CDR3 size: 18 residues. Trimming removed 2 bases at V and 2 bases at J, with 16 bases between. The germline CDR1 and CDR2 sequences are SEHNR and FQNEAQ (reference sequence).

This chain joins TRBV9 and TRBJ2-7, with a possible D match to TRBD2 (6 bases). Trimming cost V 4 bases and J 1 base, with 15 bases left between them. The germline CDR1 and CDR2 sequences are SGDLS and YYNGEE. The CDR3 extends over 15 amino acids. DNA for the CDR3: TGTGCCAGCAGCCCCCGCCTCGGGGGATCCTACGAGCAGTACTTC. This gives the protein CASSPRLGGSYEQYF.

The J gene is TRBJ2-2, the V gene TRBV18; possibly TRBD1 for D (6 bases). This CDR3 region has 15 residues. CDR1 is KGHSH and CDR2 is LQKENI in the germline V gene. V shed 4 bases and J shed 1 base, with 10 bases lying between them. The CDR3 spells CASSLQGMNTGELFF. The CDR3 DNA follows: TGTGCCAGCTCACTTCAGGGGATGAACACCGGGGAGCTGTTTTTT.

The chain combines TRBV6-5 with TRBJ2-2; 7 nucleotides align to TRBD1. Germline assignment: CDR1 MNHEY and CDR2 SVGAGI. V trimming: 9 bases; J trimming: 4 bases; junction bases outside the gene matches: 5. The CDR3 contains 13 residues. This CDR3 reads CASTGVRTGELFF. The CDR3 bases are TGTGCCAGTACAGGGGTTCGCACCGGGGAGCTGTTTTTT.

V and J are TRBV6-5 and TRBJ1-4, with a weak D call TRBD1 (5 bases). The length of the CDR3 is 12 residues. The germline V and J ends were trimmed by 7 bases and 7 bases, with 10 bases remaining between them. Germline V lookup: CDR1 MNHEY, CDR2 SVGAGI. CDR3 DNA: TGTGCCAGCACCGGGGGGGGTGAAAAACTGTTTTTT. This codes for CASTGGGEKLFF.